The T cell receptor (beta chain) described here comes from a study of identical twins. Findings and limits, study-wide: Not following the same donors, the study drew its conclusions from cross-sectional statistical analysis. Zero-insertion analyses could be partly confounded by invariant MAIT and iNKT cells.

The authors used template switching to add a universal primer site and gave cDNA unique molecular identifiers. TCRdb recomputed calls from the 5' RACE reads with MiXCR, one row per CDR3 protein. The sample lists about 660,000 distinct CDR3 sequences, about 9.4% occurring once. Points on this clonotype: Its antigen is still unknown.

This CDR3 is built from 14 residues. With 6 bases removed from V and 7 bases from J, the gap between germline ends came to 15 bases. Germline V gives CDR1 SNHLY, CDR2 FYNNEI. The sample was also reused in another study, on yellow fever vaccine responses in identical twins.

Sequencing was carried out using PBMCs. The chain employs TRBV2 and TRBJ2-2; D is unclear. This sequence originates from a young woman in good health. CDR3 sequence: CASSPRVQFGELFF. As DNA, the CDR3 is TGTGCCAGCAGCCCCCGGGTGCAGTTCGGGGAGCTGTTTTTT.